The clone carrying this T cell receptor (beta chain) was recorded many times. Its antigen is as yet unknown. CDR3 length equals 15 residues. V was pared by 7 bases and J by 5 bases, with 8 bases of the junction left unmatched. Germline CDR1 reads MNHNY; CDR2 reads SVGAGI (reference sequence). This sample was taken from a study of T cells after yellow fever vaccination. General study results and limits: The presence of abundant clonotypes contaminating from the bulk population was possible in FACS-sorted repertoires.

TCRdb analysed the 5' RACE reads with MiXCR anew, one entry per CDR3 protein. The data contain about 210,000 distinct CDR3 sequences, about 3% of them singletons. The gene calls are TRBV6-6 and TRBJ2-5; 12 positions agree with TRBD1. Sequenced here: CD4+ T cells sorted from PBMCs, sampled 10 days after the yellow fever booster vaccination. This TCR was recovered from a man aged 18-30 years who received the YFV17D yellow fever vaccine. The CDR3 DNA sequence: TGTGCCAGCATTCGGGGACAGGGGGCAAGGGAGACCCAGTACTTC. The encoded protein is CASIRGQGARETQYF.